This TCR beta chain was documented in a study of blood T cells in healthy people across ages. Study-wide results and caveats: Roughly linear age-related decline in beta diversity appeared, significant by age about 40. PBMCs went unsorted, and a conclusive naive versus antigen-experienced comparison was therefore prevented. More naive CD4+ cells and higher diversity marked long-lived donors relative to aged donors.

V lost 0 bases to trimming and J lost 1 base, with 18 bases between them. The CDR3 has 18 amino acids. Per the germline V gene, CDR1 is LGHNA and CDR2 is YNFKEQ. A second PCR, run for roughly 7 to 12 cycles, used a sample-barcoded 5' primer plus a J-beta primer mix. TCRdb reprocessed the 5' RACE reads with MiXCR, giving one entry per CDR3 protein. The sample yields 1.5 million to 2 million distinct CDR3 sequences, less than 50% seen once. RNA extraction gave at least 5 micrograms of total RNA per sample. On this clonotype itself: Its antigen is undetermined.

The sequence derives from a woman between 40 and 50 years old in good health. Material: blood. The rearrangement links TRBV4-2 to TRBJ2-5; a weak D match, TRBD2 (5 bases). CDR3 sequence reads: CASSQDPPGPGSQETQYF. The CDR3 nucleotides are TGTGCCAGCAGCCAAGATCCACCAGGACCGGGAAGCCAAGAGACCCAGTACTTC.